A single sample gave rise to the 22 T cell receptor beta chains below, sequenced in a study of a mutant IDH1 vaccine in newly diagnosed glioma. Their antigens are not known. Method: immunoSEQ multiplex PCR; TCRdb's copy keeps in-frame clones and lacks some. This sample has around 26,000 clones; around 76% occur once, and the top ten carry 3.8%. Time point noted: week 47, end of study. The investigators gave 300 ug of mutant IDH1 20-mer peptide in each vaccine dose, together with topical imiquimod. Sequencing used PBMCs, obtained from a glioma patient whose treatment included an IDH1 peptide vaccine. These receptors originate from a man aged 40-55 years with glioma. Some clones in this sample may be carry-over from other donors' samples.

The chain recombines TRBV5-1 with TRBJ1-2, with 7 nucleotides matching TRBD1. This CDR3 contains 13 residues. After removal of 4 bases from V and 3 bases from J, the junction contained 3 bases not matched to a gene. Germline values: CDR1 SGHRS, CDR2 YFSETQ. This CDR3 reads CASSVDRDYGYTF. DNA for the CDR3: TGCGCCAGCAGCGTAGACAGGGACTATGGCTACACCTTC. The full variable domain, completed using reference TRBV5-1 and TRBJ1-2, is KAGVTQTPRYLIKTRGQQVTLSCSPISGHRSVSWYQQTPGQGLQFLFEYFSETQRNKGNFPGRFSGRQFSNSRSEMNVSTLELGDSALYLCASSVDRDYGYTFGSGTRLTVV.

This clone was picked up a small number of times. The chain carries TRBV5-1 and TRBJ1-2, with D hard to call. CDR1 and CDR2 from the germline V gene are SGHRS and YFSETQ. V lost 4 bases and J lost 5, with 12 bases in between. The CDR3 is 13 amino acids. DNA of the CDR3: TGCGCCAGCAGCACCCCACCAGATTATGGCTACACCTTC. It codes for CASSTPPDYGYTF. Full variable domain (remainder filled in from reference TRBV5-1 and TRBJ1-2): KAGVTQTPRYLIKTRGQQVTLSCSPISGHRSVSWYQQTPGQGLQFLFEYFSETQRNKGNFPGRFSGRQFSNSRSEMNVSTLELGDSALYLCASSTPPDYGYTFGSGTRLTVV.

The CDR3 spells CASSEAVLRSSYEQYF. For the CDR3, the DNA is TGTGCCAGCAGTGAAGCGGTCCTTCGTAGCTCCTACGAGCAGTACTTC. The chain is built from TRBV27 and TRBJ2-7; a weak D match, TRBD2 (5 bases). The CDR3 length is 16 residues. The germline V gene encodes CDR1 MNHEY and CDR2 SMNVEV (reference sequence). Deletions cut 5 bases from V and 0 bases from J, with 17 bases between.

J is TRBJ2-7 and V is TRBV14; D could derive from TRBD1 or TRBD2 (5 bases each). CDR3 length: 16 amino acids. Trimming removed 0 bases from V and 5 bases from J, with 17 bases in between. Per germline, CDR1 SGHDN and CDR2 FVKESK. This CDR3 is CASSQDHYGGNDEQYF. CDR3 coding DNA: TGTGCCAGCAGCCAAGATCATTATGGGGGTAACGACGAGCAGTACTTC.

The chain uses TRBV4-2 and TRBJ2-3; 10 bases agree with TRBD2. The CDR3 length is 16 residues. Germline V lookup: CDR1 LGHNA, CDR2 YNFKEQ. Losses at the gene ends were 2 bases for V and 2 bases for J; bases not matched to a gene: 4. As DNA, the CDR3 is TGTGCCAGCAGCCAATTAGCGGGGGGCCTCACAGATACGCAGTATTTT. Its translation: CASSQLAGGLTDTQYF.

This chain joins TRBV29-1 and TRBJ1-1; D is undetermined. V was cut by 5 bases and J by 0 bases, with 10 bases left in between. In germline, CDR1 is SQVTM, CDR2 ANQGSEA. This CDR3 region has 13 residues. CDR3: CSVLHSMNTEAFF. CDR3 DNA sequence: TGCAGCGTTCTCCACAGCATGAACACTGAAGCTTTCTTT.

The V gene is TRBV6-6, the J gene TRBJ1-3; D unclear. The CDR3 is 15 residues long. Germline V gene data show CDR1 as MNHNY and CDR2 as SVGAGI (reference sequence). Trimming removed 2 bases from V and 4 bases from J, with 12 bases in between. Here the CDR3 reads CASSYDLVGGNTIYF. CDR3 sequence (DNA): TGTGCCAGCAGTTACGATTTGGTCGGAGGAAACACCATATATTTT.

The chain links TRBV30 to TRBJ1-5, with a weak D call TRBD1 (5 bases). CDR3 size: 12 residues. Trimming stripped 7 bases from V and 9 bases from J, with 16 bases between. The germline V gene encodes CDR1 GTSNPN and CDR2 SVGIG (reference sequence). CDR3 residues: CALSQLGGPQHF. The CDR3 coding sequence is TGTGCCTTATCACAGTTGGGGGGGCCCCAGCATTTT.

This sequence joins TRBV6-5 and TRBJ1-6, with D perhaps TRBD1 (6 bases). Trimming cost V 0 bases and J 11 bases, with 11 bases left between them. The CDR3 contains 14 residues. Germline CDR1 is MNHEY and CDR2 is SVGAGI. CDR3 coding DNA: TGTGCCAGCAGTTACTCGAAGGGGGTCGCACCCCTCCACTTT. Its translation is CASSYSKGVAPLHF.

This chain connects TRBV5-1 to TRBJ2-3; a possible D gene is TRBD2 (6 bases). Germline V gene lookup returns CDR1 SGHRS and CDR2 YFSETQ. This CDR3 comprises 12 residues. Trimming left V 0 bases short and J 11 bases short, with 10 bases between. The CDR3 DNA follows: TGCGCCAGCAGCTTGGGAGCGGGTGGGCAGTATTTT. Residues: CASSLGAGGQYF. Variable domain in full (rest from reference TRBV5-1 and TRBJ2-3): KAGVTQTPRYLIKTRGQQVTLSCSPISGHRSVSWYQQTPGQGLQFLFEYFSETQRNKGNFPGRFSGRQFSNSRSEMNVSTLELGDSALYLCASSLGAGGQYFGPGTRLTVL.

The CDR3 DNA reads as TGTGCCAGCATCTATAAGACAGGGGGCCACTACGAGCAGTACTTC. It translates to CASIYKTGGHYEQYF. The chain has TRBV5-5 and TRBJ2-7, with TRBD1 matching over 10 bases. Germline V gives CDR1 SGHKS, CDR2 YYEKEE (reference sequence). The CDR3 spans 15 residues. Trimming took 6 bases from V and 3 from J; bases not matched to a gene: 9.

The chain carries TRBV27 and TRBJ1-5, with D unresolved. This CDR3 has 13 amino acids. Trimming took off 1 base at V and 4 bases at J, with 5 bases between the two ends. Germline CDR1 is MNHEY and CDR2 is SMNVEV (reference sequence). CDR3 bases: TGTGCCAGCAGTTTATTTTGGAATCAGCCCCAGCATTTT. Its translation: CASSLFWNQPQHF.

The V gene is TRBV30, the J gene TRBJ1-2, with D hard to call. Trimming took off 0 bases at V and 1 base at J, with 6 bases between the two ends. Germline lookup yields CDR1 GTSNPN and CDR2 SVGIG (reference sequence). The CDR3 covers 13 residues. The chain's CDR3 is CAWSVWLNYGYTF. CDR3 nucleotide sequence: TGTGCCTGGAGTGTTTGGCTTAACTATGGCTACACCTTC. Complete variable domain (other parts from reference TRBV30 and TRBJ1-2): SQTIHQWPATLVQPVGSPLSLECTVEGTSNPNLYWYRQAAGRGLQLLFYSVGIGQISSEVPQNLSASRPQDRQFILSSKKLLLSDSGFYLCAWSVWLNYGYTFGSGTRLTVV.

The chain links TRBV6-1 to TRBJ1-1; TRBD1 might be the D (5 bases). V lost 5 bases and J 0 bases, leaving 10 bases between the germline ends. The CDR3 is made up of 14 amino acids. Per the germline V gene, CDR1 is MNHNS and CDR2 is SASEGT. The CDR3 sequence: CASSFDRMNTEAFF. DNA for the CDR3: TGTGCCAGCAGTTTTGACAGAATGAACACTGAAGCTTTCTTT.

The chain employs TRBV5-1 and TRBJ1-2, with a weak D call TRBD1 (5 bases). Germline V gene sequence: CDR1 SGHRS, CDR2 YFSETQ. This CDR3 has 16 amino acids. V was cut by 3 bases and J by 4 bases, with 19 bases left in between. The CDR3 reads CASSSTGTMSFYGYTF. The DNA of the CDR3 is TGCGCCAGCAGCTCGACCGGGACCATGTCTTTCTATGGCTACACCTTC.

This clone was counted a few times. The chain carries TRBV10-3 and TRBJ1-1; TRBD1 aligns across 9 bases. J lost 0 bases, V lost 6 bases, and 8 bases had no gene match. The CDR3 runs 16 residues. Germline lookup yields CDR1 ENHRY and CDR2 SYGVKD. This chain's CDR3 is CAIRPDRGWVNTEAFF. For the CDR3, the DNA is TGTGCCATCAGGCCCGACAGGGGGTGGGTGAACACTGAAGCTTTCTTT.

This chain links TRBV18 with TRBJ1-1; D unresolved. Trimming removed 2 bases at V and 5 bases at J, with 15 bases between. Germline loops: CDR1 KGHSH, CDR2 LQKENI. This CDR3 has 15 residues. CDR3 nucleotides: TGTGCCAGCTCACCAATAGTACCGCCGGGAACTGAAGCTTTCTTT. Translated: CASSPIVPPGTEAFF.

The chain combines TRBV7-9 with TRBJ2-1; D might be TRBD1 or TRBD2, each matching 6 bases. V dropped 0 bases and J dropped 5 bases, with 8 bases sitting between them. The CDR3 is made up of 14 amino acids. Germline values: CDR1 SEHNR, CDR2 FQNEAQ (reference sequence). The CDR3 nucleotides are TGTGCCAGCAGCTTAGCGGGGGGCCACAATGAGCAGTTCTTC. It codes for CASSLAGGHNEQFF. Full variable domain (remainder filled in from reference TRBV7-9 and TRBJ2-1): DTGVSQNPRHKITKRGQNVTFRCDPISEHNRLYWYRQTLGQGPEFLTYFQNEAQLEKSRLLSDRFSAERPKGSFSTLEIQRTEQGDSAMYLCASSLAGGHNEQFFGPGTRLTVL.

As for this clone: This CDR3 is also generated by other DNA sequences in the sample. The J gene is TRBJ2-7, the V gene TRBV6-1; D ambiguous. CDR1 MNHNS and CDR2 SASEGT come from the germline V gene. The V end was cut by 1 base, the J end by 1 base, with 8 bases between. The CDR3 is 14 residues long. This chain's CDR3 is CASSEDIRSYEQYF. The CDR3 region has the DNA TGTGCCAGCAGTGAAGACATCCGGTCCTACGAGCAGTACTTC.

This clone was detected only once. The rearrangement uses TRBV28 and TRBJ2-2; D gene uncertain. The V and J ends lost 2 bases and 7 bases respectively, with 2 bases between them. Germline V lookup: CDR1 MDHEN, CDR2 SYDVKM. There are 11 residues in the CDR3. The CDR3 nucleotides are TGTGCCAGCAGTTTAAACGGGGAGCTGTTTTTT. This translates into CASSLNGELFF.

This clone appeared a few times. V and J are TRBV28 and TRBJ1-1; no clear D gene. Trimming removed 11 bases from V and 0 bases from J, with 19 bases in between. CDR3 size: 15 residues. CDR1 MDHEN and CDR2 SYDVKM come from the germline V gene. As DNA, the CDR3 is TGTGCCGCCACCAGCCACCGACTCCTGAACACTGAAGCTTTCTTT. It is translated as CAATSHRLLNTEAFF. The full variable domain, its missing parts supplied by reference TRBV28 and TRBJ1-1, is DVKVTQSSRYLVKRTGEKVFLECVQDMDHENMFWYRQDPGLGLRLIYFSYDVKMKEKGDIPEGYSVSREKKERFSLILESASTNQTSMYLCAATSHRLLNTEAFFGQGTRLTVV.

The V gene is TRBV4-3, the J gene TRBJ1-1, with TRBD1 identical over 8 bases. CDR1 is LGHNA and CDR2 is YSLEER in the germline V gene. V shed 2 bases, J shed 4 bases, and the junction held 9 bases outside the gene matches. This CDR3 comprises 16 residues. CDR3 coding DNA: TGCGCCAGCAGCCAATACCTAGGACAGGGTAGCACTGAAGCTTTCTTT. This sequence encodes CASSQYLGQGSTEAFF.